Following are 21 T cell receptor beta chains from one sample sequenced in a study of cytomegalovirus exposure and HLA in healthy donors. The PCR employed 60 Vbeta primers together with 13 Jbeta primers. TCRdb keeps only in-frame clones here, not all; method: immunoSEQ multiplex PCR. The table shows roughly 100,000 clones, with just under 80% occurring only once. The sequenced sample was PBMCs. Every receptor here comes from a woman in her thirties or forties in good health and CMV-seronegative.

Notes on this clone: The identical CDR3 is also encoded by other nucleotide sequences in the sample. The genes are TRBV9 and TRBJ1-3; D is unclear. Trimming took 0 bases from V and 2 from J, leaving 9 bases between them. In germline, CDR1 is SGDLS, CDR2 YYNGEE. The CDR3 runs to 15 residues. In DNA, the CDR3 is TGTGCCAGCAGCGTAGATGGCAGGCCTGGAAACACCATATATTTT. Protein product: CASSVDGRPGNTIYF.

The V and J genes are TRBV30 and TRBJ2-1; 7 bases line up with TRBD1. Germline assignment: CDR1 GTSNPN and CDR2 SVGIG (reference sequence). J was trimmed by 0 bases and V by 2 bases; bases with no gene match: 7. This CDR3 is 16 amino acids long. CDR3 region: CAWSNRQGSSYNEQFF. As DNA, the CDR3 is TGTGCCTGGAGTAATCGACAGGGAAGCTCCTACAATGAGCAGTTCTTC. The whole variable domain, remainder taken from reference TRBV30 and TRBJ2-1, is SQTIHQWPATLVQPVGSPLSLECTVEGTSNPNLYWYRQAAGRGLQLLFYSVGIGQISSEVPQNLSASRPQDRQFILSSKKLLLSDSGFYLCAWSNRQGSSYNEQFFGPGTRLTVL.

This clone was observed a few times. V and J are TRBV6-5 and TRBJ1-2, with a weak D call TRBD1 (6 bases). Germline CDR1 is MNHEY and CDR2 is SVGAGI. Between the trimmed V and J ends, which lost 7 bases and 7 bases, there was a span of 22 bases. The CDR3 runs 15 residues. The CDR3 region is CASNAPGRGAAGYTF. The CDR3 nucleotides are TGTGCCAGCAACGCCCCAGGACGGGGGGCTGCTGGCTACACCTTC.

V gene TRBV28 combines with J gene TRBJ1-5; D gene ambiguous. Germline CDR1 reads MDHEN; CDR2 reads SYDVKM. V was pared by 4 bases and J by 0 bases, with 7 bases between. This CDR3 is 14 amino acids long. In nucleotides, the CDR3 is TGTGCCAGCAGTTGGGCCCTTAGCAATCAGCCCCAGCATTTT. Translating gives CASSWALSNQPQHF.

In its sample, this clone was seen a few times. The V and J genes are TRBV7-2 and TRBJ2-1, with 7 bases fitting TRBD2. Germline loops: CDR1 SGHTA, CDR2 FQGNSA. The trim removed 4 bases at V and 7 bases at J, leaving 10 bases unmatched. The CDR3 totals 15 residues. Written as DNA, the CDR3 is TGTGCCAGCAGCTCGATGGGCGGGAGTTGGAATGAGCAGTTCTTC. This codes for CASSSMGGSWNEQFF. Complete variable domain (other parts from reference TRBV7-2 and TRBJ2-1): GAGVSQSPSNKVTEKGKDVELRCDPISGHTALYWYRQSLGQGLEFLIYFQGNSAPDKSGLPSDRFSAERTGGSVSTLTIQRTQQEDSAVYLCASSSMGGSWNEQFFGPGTRLTVL.

This clone was found once. J is TRBJ2-5 and V is TRBV5-1, with no clear D. Trimming left V 0 bases short and J 4 bases short, with 7 bases between. The CDR3 has 13 residues. Germline values: CDR1 SGHRS, CDR2 YFSETQ. The CDR3 loop reads CASSLAGSETQYF. Written as DNA, the CDR3 is TGCGCCAGCAGCTTGGCCGGGTCAGAGACCCAGTACTTC.

The J gene is TRBJ2-1, the V gene TRBV7-9; 10 bases are shared with TRBD2. This CDR3 contains 14 residues. Germline V gene sequence: CDR1 SEHNR, CDR2 FQNEAQ (reference sequence). The V and J ends lost 4 bases and 8 bases, in that order; junction bases with no gene match: 5. In DNA, the CDR3 is TGTGCCAGCAGCTGGGGACTAGCGATCGATGAGCAGTTCTTC. This sequence encodes CASSWGLAIDEQFF.

The chain employs TRBV5-1 and TRBJ2-1; possible D gene TRBD2, 6 bases. Germline assignment: CDR1 SGHRS and CDR2 YFSETQ. The CDR3 is 12 residues long. V shed 2 bases and J shed 10 bases, with 10 bases lying between them. The CDR3 bases are TGCGCCAGCAGCTTTGGGGACTGGGAGCAGTTCTTC. Its protein is CASSFGDWEQFF.

V and J are TRBV5-1 and TRBJ2-5; tentatively, D is TRBD1 (5 bases). Trimming removed 4 bases from V and 5 bases from J, with 9 bases in between. CDR1 SGHRS and CDR2 YFSETQ come from the germline V gene. This CDR3 is 12 amino acids long. This CDR3 is CASSPHRETQYF. CDR3 nucleotide sequence: TGCGCCAGCAGCCCTCACAGGGAGACCCAGTACTTC.

The chain has TRBV5-1 and TRBJ2-7; 8 positions match TRBD1. The ends lost 0 bases at V and 4 bases at J; junction bases unmatched: 3. In germline, CDR1 is SGHRS, CDR2 YFSETQ. CDR3 length: 14 amino acids. The CDR3 DNA reads as TGCGCCAGCAGCTTGGGGACAGGGATATACGAGCAGTACTTC. Translated: CASSLGTGIYEQYF.

The CDR3 nucleotides read TGCGCCAGCAGCCAAGATTGGGGGAGGGCCTCGGATACGCAGTATTTT. Translating gives CASSQDWGRASDTQYF. The chain couples TRBV4-1 to TRBJ2-3; 7 positions match TRBD2. V lost 0 bases to trimming and J lost 6 bases; unmatched junction nucleotides: 9. CDR3 length: 16 residues. Looked up from germline, CDR1 is MGHRA and CDR2 is YSYEKL.

The count of this clone is one. This chain links TRBV10-1 with TRBJ2-3, with 9 nucleotides matching TRBD2. The CDR3 consists of 14 residues. After removal of 8 bases from V and 2 bases from J, the junction contained 5 bases not matched to a gene. Germline CDR1 WNHNN, CDR2 SYGVQD (reference sequence). Written as DNA, the CDR3 is TGCGCCAGCGCTGGACTAGCGTACACAGATACGCAGTATTTT. Translating it yields CASAGLAYTDTQYF.

This chain connects TRBV30 to TRBJ1-1, with a possible D match to TRBD1 (6 bases). Per germline, CDR1 GTSNPN and CDR2 SVGIG (reference sequence). The CDR3 has 12 amino acids. V was cut by 5 bases and J by 0 bases, with 7 bases left in between. CDR3 protein: CAWDRLNTEAFF. The CDR3 region has the DNA TGTGCCTGGGACAGGTTGAACACTGAAGCTTTCTTT. Full variable domain (missing parts from reference TRBV30 and TRBJ1-1): SQTIHQWPATLVQPVGSPLSLECTVEGTSNPNLYWYRQAAGRGLQLLFYSVGIGQISSEVPQNLSASRPQDRQFILSSKKLLLSDSGFYLCAWDRLNTEAFFGQGTRLTVV.

The sample holds a few counts of this clone. This chain links TRBV4-3 with TRBJ1-3, with 8 nucleotides matching TRBD1. This CDR3 is built from 16 residues. CDR1 and CDR2 from the germline V gene are LGHNA and YSLEER. With V trimmed by 3 bases and J by 2 bases, 6 bases remained unmatched. CDR3 amino acids: CASSQRTGSAGNTIYF. DNA of the CDR3: TGCGCCAGCAGCCAGCGGACAGGGAGTGCTGGAAACACCATATATTTT.

This sequence joins TRBV30 and TRBJ2-1, with a possible D match to TRBD2 (6 bases). The V gene lost 4 bases and the J gene lost 8 bases, with 12 bases spanning the gap. The CDR3 is 12 amino acids. The germline V gene encodes CDR1 GTSNPN and CDR2 SVGIG (reference sequence). The CDR3 region is CAWTIGGDEQFF. CDR3 coding DNA: TGTGCCTGGACGATAGGCGGGGATGAGCAGTTCTTC.

V and J are TRBV9 and TRBJ2-6, with 7 bases identical to TRBD2. V dropped 7 bases and J dropped 4; count of bases not matched to a gene: 5. Germline assignment: CDR1 SGDLS and CDR2 YYNGEE. The CDR3 is 14 residues long. CDR3 DNA: TGTGCCAGCGGGGGGGTAGCCGGGGCCAACGTCCTGACTTTC. Residues: CASGGVAGANVLTF. The complete variable domain, with remaining parts taken from reference TRBV9 and TRBJ2-6, reads DSGVTQTPKHLITATGQRVTLRCSPRSGDLSVYWYQQSLDQGLQFLIQYYNGEERAKGNILERFSAQQFPDLHSELNLSSLELGDSALYFCASGGVAGANVLTFGAGSRLTVL.

V and J are TRBV27 and TRBJ1-3; no firm D call. V lost 11 bases to trimming and J lost 6 bases, with 20 bases between them. CDR1 and CDR2 from the germline V gene are MNHEY and SMNVEV (reference sequence). There are 14 residues in the CDR3. The CDR3: CAGKVSRFANTIYF. Written as DNA, the CDR3 is TGTGCCGGCAAAGTTTCGCGATTTGCAAACACCATATATTTT.

This clone has a single count. The V gene is TRBV28, the J gene TRBJ2-1; 9 nucleotides line up with TRBD1. Trimming at V came to 3 bases and at J to 4 bases, leaving 4 bases not matched to a gene. The CDR3 is 15 residues long. The germline gives CDR1 MDHEN, CDR2 SYDVKM. The CDR3 spells CASSLRDRVYNEQFF. The CDR3 region has the DNA TGTGCCAGCAGTTTGCGGGACAGGGTTTACAATGAGCAGTTCTTC. Based on the CDR3 plus reference TRBV28 and TRBJ2-1, the full variable domain is DVKVTQSSRYLVKRTGEKVFLECVQDMDHENMFWYRQDPGLGLRLIYFSYDVKMKEKGDIPEGYSVSREKKERFSLILESASTNQTSMYLCASSLRDRVYNEQFFGPGTRLTVL.

The chain recombines TRBV27 with TRBJ2-2, with TRBD1 matching over 8 bases. The J segment lost 6 bases and the V segment lost 3 bases, leaving 6 bases of the junction unmatched. The germline V gene has CDR1 MNHEY and CDR2 SMNVEV (reference sequence). The CDR3 spans 15 residues. CDR3 bases: TGTGCCAGCAGTTTTCTTACAGGGGGTGCCGGGGAGCTGTTTTTT. It codes for CASSFLTGGAGELFF.

Turning to this clone: Germline and junction disagree at one end, which may indicate a read error. This chain joins TRBV28 and TRBJ2-1; tentatively, D is TRBD2 (5 bases). The germline V gene has CDR1 MDHEN and CDR2 SYDVKM. This CDR3 has 14 amino acids. As DNA, the CDR3 is TGTGCCAGCGGTTTATTCGGACCCGAGGGCCACCAGTTCTTC. Translated, it gives CASGLFGPEGHQFF. The entire variable domain, with the rest obtained from reference TRBV28 and TRBJ2-1, is as follows: DVKVTQSSRYLVKRTGEKVFLECVQDMDHENMFWYRQDPGLGLRLIYFSYDVKMKEKGDIPEGYSVSREKKERFSLILESASTNQTSMYLCASGLFGPEGHQFFGPGTRLTVL.

The sample holds a few counts of this clone. This rearrangement joins TRBV30 to TRBJ1-1; 7 nucleotides align to TRBD1. With V trimmed by 2 bases and J by 10 bases, 7 bases remained unmatched. Germline CDR1 GTSNPN, CDR2 SVGIG (reference sequence). This CDR3 has 12 residues. CDR3 loop: CAWSPRTGGAFF. The CDR3 bases are TGTGCCTGGAGTCCTCGGACAGGAGGAGCTTTCTTT.